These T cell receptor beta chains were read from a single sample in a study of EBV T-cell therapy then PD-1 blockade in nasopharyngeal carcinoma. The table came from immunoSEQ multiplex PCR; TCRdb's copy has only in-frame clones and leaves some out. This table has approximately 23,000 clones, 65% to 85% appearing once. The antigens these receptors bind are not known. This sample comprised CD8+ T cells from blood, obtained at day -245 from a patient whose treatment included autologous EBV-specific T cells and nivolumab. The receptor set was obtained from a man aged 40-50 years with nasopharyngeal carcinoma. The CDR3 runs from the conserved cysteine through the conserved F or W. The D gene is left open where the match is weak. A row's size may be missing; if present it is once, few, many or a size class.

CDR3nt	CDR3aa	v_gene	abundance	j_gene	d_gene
TGTGCCGCCGGGGATCATCGGGCGGGCGGGGAGCTGTTTTTT	CAAGDHRAGGELFF	TRBV7-6	few	TRBJ2-2	.
TGCGCCAGCAGCCCAAAAAGTCGGACAGAGCAGTACTTC	CASSPKSRTEQYF	TRBV4-1	.	TRBJ2-7	.
TGCGCCAGCAGTGAGTATCGGACTAACTATGGCTACACCTTC	CASSEYRTNYGYTF	TRBV10-2	.	TRBJ1-2	.
TGTGCCAGCAGCGTCGGGGGACTCGGCTCTGGAAACACCATATATTTT	CASSVGGLGSGNTIYF	TRBV9	once	TRBJ1-3	.
TGTGCCAGCAGTTTATTCCCCCGACAGGATCAGCCCCAGCATTTT	CASSLFPRQDQPQHF	TRBV27	.	TRBJ1-5	.
TGTGCCAGCAGCGGCCAGGGACCAAACACAGATACGCAGTATTTT	CASSGQGPNTDTQYF	TRBV5-8	.	TRBJ2-3	.
TGTGCCAGCAGCCTTACTGAAGCTTTCTTT	CASSLTEAFF	TRBV7-9	.	TRBJ1-1	.
TGTGCCAGCAGAGGGGACAGGGGGCTCAACACTGAAGCTTTCTTT	CASRGDRGLNTEAFF	TRBV25-1	.	TRBJ1-1	TRBD1
TGTGCCAGCAGCCCACCGAACCGGAACACCGGGGAGCTGTTTTTT	CASSPPNRNTGELFF	TRBV7-8	.	TRBJ2-2	.
TGTGCCAGCAGGGCCCTAGGCTCTGGGGCCAACGTCCTGACTTTC	CASRALGSGANVLTF	TRBV2	.	TRBJ2-6	.
TGTGCCAGCAGCCTTCACATACTTGGCTCTGGAAACACCATATATTTT	CASSLHILGSGNTIYF	TRBV13	.	TRBJ1-3	.
TGTGCCAGTACTACTTACGGGGGGAGCAATCAGCCCCAGCATTTT	CASTTYGGSNQPQHF	TRBV19	once	TRBJ1-5	.
TGTGCCAGCAGTTTGTGGGGGGTCACTGAAGCTTTCTTT	CASSLWGVTEAFF	TRBV12-3/TRBV12-4	.	TRBJ1-1	.
TGTGCCATCCTTGACAGGGGCTATGGCTACACCTTC	CAILDRGYGYTF	TRBV19	.	TRBJ1-2	TRBD1
TGCGCCAGCAGCCAAGGCGGGGGGATCGATGAGCAGTTCTTC	CASSQGGGIDEQFF	TRBV4-1	.	TRBJ2-1	TRBD2
TGTGCAAGTCGCTTTTGCGAGGGGGCAGAGTCACCCCTCCACTTT	CASRFCEGAESPLHF	TRBV12-2	.	TRBJ1-6	.
TGTGCCAGCAGTTTTTTCGTTGGACAGGGAGGAAGCGAGCAGTACTTC	CASSFFVGQGGSEQYF	TRBV28	.	TRBJ2-7	TRBD1
TGTGCCAGCAGCTTAGATCCGTGGGGACTCAAATCTGGAAACACCATATATTTT	CASSLDPWGLKSGNTIYF	TRBV7-4	.	TRBJ1-3	.
TGTGCCAGCAGTTTAGTCAGACGCCGGCTAACCTTC	CASSLVRRRLTF	TRBV12-3/TRBV12-4	.	TRBJ1-2	.
TGTGCCAGCAGCCAAGAGGAGGGTAGCTCCTACGAGCAGTACTTC	CASSQEEGSSYEQYF	TRBV4-2	.	TRBJ2-7	.
TGTGCCAGCACCTCGTCCTATAATTCACCCCTCCACTTT	CASTSSYNSPLHF	TRBV27	.	TRBJ1-6	.
TGTGCCAGCAGTTTCGGGGTAACCGGGGAGCTGTTTTTT	CASSFGVTGELFF	TRBV12-3/TRBV12-4	.	TRBJ2-2	.
TGTGCCAGCAGTTACCGGGGTGCAGATACGCAGTATTTT	CASSYRGADTQYF	TRBV6-2/TRBV6-3	few	TRBJ2-3	.
TGTGCCAGCAGCGTACGGCAAACGAACACTGAAGCTTTCTTT	CASSVRQTNTEAFF	TRBV9	once	TRBJ1-1	.
TGTGCCAGCACCTCAATAGCGGGGGCAACAGATACGCAGTATTTT	CASTSIAGATDTQYF	TRBV7-2	.	TRBJ2-3	TRBD2
TGTGCCAGCAGCTCACCGAGGGTAGGCACTGGTCGGGGGCAGTACTTC	CASSSPRVGTGRGQYF	TRBV11-2	.	TRBJ2-7	.
TGTGCCAGCTCACCCGGGACAGGGGAAGAGACCCAGTACTTC	CASSPGTGEETQYF	TRBV18	.	TRBJ2-5	TRBD1
TGCGCCAGCAGTGACAGGGCCTACGAGCAGTACTTC	CASSDRAYEQYF	TRBV5-1	.	TRBJ2-7	TRBD1
TGTGCCAGCAGTCCACAGGGGTGGGCTGAAGCTTTCTTT	CASSPQGWAEAFF	TRBV12-3/TRBV12-4	few	TRBJ1-1	TRBD1
TGTGCCAGCGAAGGGGGGTCGGATACTGAAGCTTTCTTT	CASEGGSDTEAFF	TRBV7-9	.	TRBJ1-1	.
TGTGCCAGCAGCCAAGTCTTCGGGGACAGAAACACCGGGGAGCTGTTTTTT	CASSQVFGDRNTGELFF	TRBV3-1/TRBV3-2	few	TRBJ2-2	TRBD1
TGTGCCAGCAGTAGCGGGGGCACAGATACGCAGTATTTT	CASSSGGTDTQYF	TRBV7-9	.	TRBJ2-3	TRBD2
TGCGCCAGCAGCCAAGATCCGGGAACAACCTACGAGCAGTACTTC	CASSQDPGTTYEQYF	TRBV4-3	few	TRBJ2-7	.
TGTGCCAGCAGTCCGGGACAGGGGGCGGTTGAACAGTACAATGAGCAGTTCTTC	CASSPGQGAVEQYNEQFF	TRBV6-2/TRBV6-3	.	TRBJ2-1	TRBD1
TGTGCCAGCAGTTTGGTTTGGGGAGGAACTGAAGCTTTCTTT	CASSLVWGGTEAFF	TRBV28	.	TRBJ1-1	.
TGTGCCAGCAGTATCGTCGAGGGGGTCTATGGCTACACCTTC	CASSIVEGVYGYTF	TRBV6-5	.	TRBJ1-2	.
TGTGCAAGTCCGTTGGACCCCTACGAGCAGTACTTC	CASPLDPYEQYF	TRBV12-2	.	TRBJ2-7	.